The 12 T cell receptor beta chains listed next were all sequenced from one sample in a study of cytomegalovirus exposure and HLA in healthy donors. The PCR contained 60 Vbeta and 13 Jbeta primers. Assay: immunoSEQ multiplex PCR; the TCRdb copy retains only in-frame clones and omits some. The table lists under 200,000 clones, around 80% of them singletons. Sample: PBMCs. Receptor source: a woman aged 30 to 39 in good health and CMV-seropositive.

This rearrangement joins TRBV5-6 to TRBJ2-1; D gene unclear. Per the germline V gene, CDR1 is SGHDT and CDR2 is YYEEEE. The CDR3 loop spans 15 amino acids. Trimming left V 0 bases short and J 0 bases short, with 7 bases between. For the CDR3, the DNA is TGTGCCAGCAGCTTGGGGCGGAGCTCCTACAATGAGCAGTTCTTC. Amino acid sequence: CASSLGRSSYNEQFF.

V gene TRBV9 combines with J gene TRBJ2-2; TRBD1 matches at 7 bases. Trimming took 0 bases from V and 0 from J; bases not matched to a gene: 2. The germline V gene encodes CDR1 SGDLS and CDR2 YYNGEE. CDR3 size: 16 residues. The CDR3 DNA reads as TGTGCCAGCAGCGTAGAGACAGGGTCGAACACCGGGGAGCTGTTTTTT. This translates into CASSVETGSNTGELFF.

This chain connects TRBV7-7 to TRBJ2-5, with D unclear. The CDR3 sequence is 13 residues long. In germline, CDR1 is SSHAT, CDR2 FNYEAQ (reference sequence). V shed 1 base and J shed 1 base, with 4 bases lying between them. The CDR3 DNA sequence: TGTGCCAGCAGCTTAGGGAGCCAAGAGACCCAGTACTTC. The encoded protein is CASSLGSQETQYF.

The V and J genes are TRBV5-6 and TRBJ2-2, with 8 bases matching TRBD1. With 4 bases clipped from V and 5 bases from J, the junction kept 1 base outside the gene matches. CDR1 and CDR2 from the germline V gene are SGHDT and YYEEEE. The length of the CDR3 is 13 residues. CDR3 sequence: CASSGTGTGELFF. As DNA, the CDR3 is TGTGCCAGCAGCGGGACAGGAACCGGGGAGCTGTTTTTT.

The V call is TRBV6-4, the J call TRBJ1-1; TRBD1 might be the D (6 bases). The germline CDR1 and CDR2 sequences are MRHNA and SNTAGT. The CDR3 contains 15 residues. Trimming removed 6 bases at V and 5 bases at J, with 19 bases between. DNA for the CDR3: TGTGCCAGCAGCCCCGTCGGGGGGGCTGGGACTGAAGCTTTCTTT. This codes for CASSPVGGAGTEAFF.

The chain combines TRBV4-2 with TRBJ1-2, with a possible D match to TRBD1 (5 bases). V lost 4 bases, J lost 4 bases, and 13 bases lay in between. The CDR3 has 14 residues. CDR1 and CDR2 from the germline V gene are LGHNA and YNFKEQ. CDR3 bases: TGTGCCAGCAGCCTCAGCGCCAGGGTCTATGGCTACACCTTC. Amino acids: CASSLSARVYGYTF.

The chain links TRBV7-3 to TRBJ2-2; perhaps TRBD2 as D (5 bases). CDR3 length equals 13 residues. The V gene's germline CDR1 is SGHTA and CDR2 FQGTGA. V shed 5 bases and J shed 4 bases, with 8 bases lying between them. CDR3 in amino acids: CASSLGGTGELFF. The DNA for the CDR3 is TGTGCCAGCAGCCTAGGAGGCACCGGGGAGCTGTTTTTT.

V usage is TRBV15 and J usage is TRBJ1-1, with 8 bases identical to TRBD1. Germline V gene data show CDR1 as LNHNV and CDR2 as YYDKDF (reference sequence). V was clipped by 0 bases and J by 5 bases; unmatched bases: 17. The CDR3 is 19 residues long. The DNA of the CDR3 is TGTGCCACCAGCAGAGATATTATGTCCGACAGGGGACTTCGAACTGAAGCTTTCTTT. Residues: CATSRDIMSDRGLRTEAFF. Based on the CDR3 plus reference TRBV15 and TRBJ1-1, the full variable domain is DAMVIQNPRYQVTQFGKPVTLSCSQTLNHNVMYWYQQKSSQAPKLLFHYYDKDFNNEADTPDNFQSRRPNTSFCFLDIRSPGLGDTAMYLCATSRDIMSDRGLRTEAFFGQGTRLTVV.

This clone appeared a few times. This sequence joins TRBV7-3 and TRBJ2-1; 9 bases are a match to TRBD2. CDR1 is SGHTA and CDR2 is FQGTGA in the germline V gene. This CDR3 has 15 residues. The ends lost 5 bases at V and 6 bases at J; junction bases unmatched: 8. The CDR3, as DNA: TGTGCCAGCAGCCCAGAAGGCGGGGGGGCCAATGAGCAGTTCTTC. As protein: CASSPEGGGANEQFF.

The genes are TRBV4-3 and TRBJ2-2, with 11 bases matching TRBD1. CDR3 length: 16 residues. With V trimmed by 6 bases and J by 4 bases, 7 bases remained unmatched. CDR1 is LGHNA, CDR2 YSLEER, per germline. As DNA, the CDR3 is TGCGCCAGCAGGATGGGACAGGGGGAAGTCACCGGGGAGCTGTTTTTT. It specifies CASRMGQGEVTGELFF.

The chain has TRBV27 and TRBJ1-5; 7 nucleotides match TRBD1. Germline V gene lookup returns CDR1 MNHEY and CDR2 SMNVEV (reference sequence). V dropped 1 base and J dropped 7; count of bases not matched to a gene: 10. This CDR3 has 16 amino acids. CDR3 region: CASSLFGTDPRQPQHF. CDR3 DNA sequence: TGTGCCAGCAGTTTATTCGGGACAGACCCTCGCCAGCCCCAGCATTTT.

The CDR3 DNA follows: TGTGCCAGCAGCTGGGGACAGGGCGATTACGGGGAGCTGTTTTTT. Protein product: CASSWGQGDYGELFF. J is TRBJ2-2 and V is TRBV5-4; 9 nucleotides match TRBD1. Germline V gene lookup returns CDR1 SGHNT and CDR2 YYREEE (reference sequence). The length of the CDR3 is 15 residues. The ends lost 3 bases at V and 7 bases at J; junction bases unmatched: 7.